What follows is one T cell receptor (beta chain) and its context. What it binds is unknown. Assay used: immunoSEQ multiplex PCR; TCRdb lists only in-frame clones, some missing. The sample lists about 1.5 million clones; roughly 96% were seen once. Recent acute infections and vaccinations were absent in the healthy HIV-negative adult donors. The record originates from a study of shared clonotypes between healthy human individuals. Overall study context: CD4 naive and CD4 memory each took three plates per donor, while CD8 naive took two and CD8 memory one. Study findings and constraints: Specimens sampled were limited to blood, with tissue repertoires likely differing. In a few donors, 4.5% to 5.5% of naive CD4 clonotypes appeared in common.

V dropped 1 base and J dropped 3; count of bases not matched to a gene: 10. Germline CDR1 and CDR2: SGHRS and YFSETQ. The CDR3 consists of 17 residues. The receptor's source is a man aged 25 to 40 in good health. The V and J genes are TRBV5-1 and TRBJ2-5; the match to TRBD1 covers 9 bases. Sequencing was carried out using naive CD4+ T cells sorted from blood. The subset is: CD45RA+ positively selected. CDR3 region: CASSLPTLQGAKETQYF. CDR3 DNA: TGCGCCAGCAGCTTGCCCACCTTACAGGGGGCGAAAGAGACCCAGTACTTC.